This TCR beta chain was retrieved from a study of blood T cell repertoires in COVID-19. Study as a whole: The samples span acute and convalescent COVID-19 from the United States, Italy and Spain. In each case, the material was cDNA or gDNA derived from T cells, B-cell-depleted T cells, or PBMCs.

Trimming removed 6 bases from V and 2 bases from J, with 10 bases in between. Per germline, CDR1 ENHRY and CDR2 SYGVKD. CDR3 length: 13 amino acids. Original analysis: Amplification with reference gene primers provided the estimates of nucleated cell counts. This table comes from immunoSEQ multiplex PCR, and its TCRdb copy is limited to in-frame clones, with some not included. V, J and clone size are those of that table, while D and trimming were read from the DNA. Seen here are around 150,000 clones, 80% to 90% observed once, and the top ten hold less than 3.5%. The chain has TRBV10-3 and TRBJ1-1; perhaps TRBD1 as D (5 bases). The sequence derives from a man in his sixties or seventies with acute or convalescent COVID-19. The sequencing input was peripheral blood. The CDR3 bases are TGTGCCATCAGCCAGGGTCTTAACACTGAAGCTTTCTTT. This gives the protein CAISQGLNTEAFF.